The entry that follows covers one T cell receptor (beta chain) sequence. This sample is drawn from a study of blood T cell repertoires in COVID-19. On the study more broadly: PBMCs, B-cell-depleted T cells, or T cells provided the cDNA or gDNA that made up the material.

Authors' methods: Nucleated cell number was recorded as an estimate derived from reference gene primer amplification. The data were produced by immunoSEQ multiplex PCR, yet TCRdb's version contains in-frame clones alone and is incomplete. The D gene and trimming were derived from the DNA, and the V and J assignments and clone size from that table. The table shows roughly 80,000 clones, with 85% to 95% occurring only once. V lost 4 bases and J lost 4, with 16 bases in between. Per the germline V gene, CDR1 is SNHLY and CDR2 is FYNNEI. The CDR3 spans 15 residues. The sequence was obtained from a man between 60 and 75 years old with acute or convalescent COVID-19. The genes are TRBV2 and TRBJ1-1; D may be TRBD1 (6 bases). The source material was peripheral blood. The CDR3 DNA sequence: TGTGCCAGCAGTGTTCAAACTTCAGGGGTCACTGAAGCTTTCTTT. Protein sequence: CASSVQTSGVTEAFF. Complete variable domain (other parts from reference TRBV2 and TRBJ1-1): EPEVTQTPSHQVTQMGQEVILRCVPISNHLYFYWYRQILGQKVEFLVSFYNNEISEKSEIFDDQFSVERPDGSNFTLKIRSTKLEDSAMYFCASSVQTSGVTEAFFGQGTRLTVV.